The 6 T cell receptor beta chains below all came from one sample that was sequenced in a study of T-cell reconstitution after alpha-beta-depleted transplantation in children. A TCRbeta library incorporating unique molecular identifiers was prepared. TCRdb reprocessed the PCR reads with MiXCR, giving one entry per CDR3 protein. The data show about 460,000 distinct CDR3 sequences, 12% seen once. This sample comprised PBMCs from the stem cell graft donor, obtained from the stem cell graft. The receptors originated from a human donor who donated a stem cell graft to a child with combined immunodeficiency.

This clonotype was seen repeatedly, ten times or more. The chain joins TRBV27 to TRBJ2-7; D gene uncertain. Germline V gene lookup returns CDR1 MNHEY and CDR2 SMNVEV (reference sequence). V was cut by 5 bases and J by 3 bases, with 11 bases left in between. CDR3 length: 13 amino acids. The CDR3 region is CASSQAAHYEQYF. For the CDR3, the DNA is TGTGCCAGCAGTCAAGCAGCCCACTACGAGCAGTACTTC.

This clonotype was counted at least ten times. The J gene is TRBJ1-2, the V gene TRBV12-3 or TRBV12-4; 7 bases are shared with TRBD1. The CDR3 has 15 residues. V dropped 5 bases and J dropped 4; count of bases not matched to a gene: 10. The CDR3 region has the DNA TGTGCCAGCAGTCCCCGTATCCGGGACAGCTATGGCTACACCTTC. It encodes CASSPRIRDSYGYTF.

The chain couples TRBV10-3 to TRBJ2-1; D gene ambiguous. V lost 2 bases and J 5 bases, leaving 16 bases between the germline ends. The CDR3 is made up of 16 amino acids. Germline V gene data show CDR1 as ENHRY and CDR2 as SYGVKD. DNA for the CDR3: TGTGCCATCAGTGAGATAAGACGGTCAGGACACAATGAGCAGTTCTTC. It specifies CAISEIRRSGHNEQFF.

This clonotype has ten or more counts. The V and J genes are TRBV7-9 and TRBJ2-1; the D is unclear. Germline loops: CDR1 SEHNR, CDR2 FQNEAQ (reference sequence). V lost 5 bases and J lost 4, with 18 bases in between. The CDR3 length is 16 residues. The CDR3: CASSPWVASQYNEQFF. DNA for the CDR3: TGTGCCAGCAGCCCATGGGTTGCGTCGCAGTACAATGAGCAGTTCTTC. Together with reference TRBV7-9 and TRBJ2-1, the CDR3 gives the full variable domain: DTGVSQNPRHKITKRGQNVTFRCDPISEHNRLYWYRQTLGQGPEFLTYFQNEAQLEKSRLLSDRFSAERPKGSFSTLEIQRTEQGDSAMYLCASSPWVASQYNEQFFGPGTRLTVL.

This rearrangement joins TRBV24-1 to TRBJ2-2; D gene ambiguous. V lost 4 bases to trimming and J lost 3 bases, with 14 bases between them. The CDR3 is 16 amino acids. Germline CDR1 and CDR2: KGHDR and SFDVKD. The CDR3 protein is CATSDPTRADTGELFF. CDR3 bases: TGTGCCACCAGTGACCCGACGCGAGCCGACACCGGGGAGCTGTTTTTT.

This sequence joins TRBV7-8 and TRBJ2-3; the match to TRBD2 covers 8 bases. The germline gives CDR1 SGHVS, CDR2 FQNEAQ. The V gene end was trimmed by 5 bases and the J gene end by 4 bases; junction bases not matched to a gene: 11. This CDR3 contains 16 residues. CDR3 nucleotides: TGTGCCAGCAGCCGTGGACTAGCCCCCTCCCCAGATACGCAGTATTTT. This translates into CASSRGLAPSPDTQYF. Full variable domain (outside the CDR3, taken from reference TRBV7-8 and TRBJ2-3): GAGVSQSPRYKVAKRGQDVALRCDPISGHVSLFWYQQALGQGPEFLTYFQNEAQLDKSGLPSDRFFAERPEGSVSTLKIQRTQQEDSAVYLCASSRGLAPSPDTQYFGPGTRLTVL.